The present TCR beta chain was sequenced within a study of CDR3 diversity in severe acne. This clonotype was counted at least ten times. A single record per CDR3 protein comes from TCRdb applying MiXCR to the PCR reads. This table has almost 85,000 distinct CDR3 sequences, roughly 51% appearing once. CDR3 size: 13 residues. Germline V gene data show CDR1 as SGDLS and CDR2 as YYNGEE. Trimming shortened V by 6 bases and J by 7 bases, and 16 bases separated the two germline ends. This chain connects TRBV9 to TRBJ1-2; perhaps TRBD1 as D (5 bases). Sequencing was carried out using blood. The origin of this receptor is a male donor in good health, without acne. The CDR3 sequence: CASTKRGGGGYTF. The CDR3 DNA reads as TGTGCCAGCACCAAACGGGGGGGAGGTGGCTACACCTTC.